This T cell receptor beta chain derives from a study of tumor and adjacent non-tumor tissue in lung cancer. Three rounds of nested PCR, following a modified ARM-PCR protocol, produced the TCRbeta library. In TCRdb, the multiplex PCR reads were re-called with MiXCR into one record per CDR3 protein. The table includes under 100,000 distinct CDR3 sequences, roughly 70% detected once. Per germline, CDR1 SGHVS and CDR2 FQNEAQ. The CDR3 totals 14 residues. With respect to this clonotype: A read error may account for a junction end that differs from germline.

No cell sorting was done before RNA was extracted from the tissue. Material for sequencing was lung tumor tissue. The receptor was derived from an older woman with non-small cell lung cancer. The chain couples TRBV7-8 to TRBJ2-7; perhaps D is TRBD1 or TRBD2 (5 bases each). CDR3 protein: CVSGPGPGSYEQYF. The CDR3 DNA sequence: TGTGTCAGCGGACCGGGGCCAGGCTCCTACGAGCAGTACTTC.